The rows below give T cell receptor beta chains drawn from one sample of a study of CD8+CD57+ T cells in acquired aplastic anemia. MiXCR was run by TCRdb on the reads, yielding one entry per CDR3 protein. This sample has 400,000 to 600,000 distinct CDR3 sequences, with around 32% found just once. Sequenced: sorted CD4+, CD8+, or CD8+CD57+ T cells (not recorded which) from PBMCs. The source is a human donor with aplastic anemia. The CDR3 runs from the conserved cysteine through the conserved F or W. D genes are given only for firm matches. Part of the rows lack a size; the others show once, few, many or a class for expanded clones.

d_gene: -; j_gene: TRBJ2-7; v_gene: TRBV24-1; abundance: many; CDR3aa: CATSDSSLYEQYF; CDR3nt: TGTGCCACCAGTGACAGTTCCCTCTACGAGCAGTACTTC
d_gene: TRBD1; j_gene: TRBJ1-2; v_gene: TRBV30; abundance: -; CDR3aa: CAWGDRGIYGYTF; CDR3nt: TGTGCCTGGGGGGACAGGGGGATCTATGGCTACACCTTC
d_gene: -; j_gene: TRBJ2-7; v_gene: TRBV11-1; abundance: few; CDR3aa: CASSLEPRVGSYEQYF; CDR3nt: TGTGCCAGCAGCTTAGAGCCCAGGGTGGGATCCTACGAGCAGTACTTC
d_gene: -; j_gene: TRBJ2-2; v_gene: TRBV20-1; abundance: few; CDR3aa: CSASHRDTGELFF; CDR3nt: TGCAGTGCTAGCCACAGAGACACCGGGGAGCTGTTTTTT
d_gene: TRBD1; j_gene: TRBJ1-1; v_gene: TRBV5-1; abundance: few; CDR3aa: CTSSLAPGGTEAFF; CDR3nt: TGCACCAGCAGCTTGGCCCCAGGGGGCACTGAAGCTTTCTTT
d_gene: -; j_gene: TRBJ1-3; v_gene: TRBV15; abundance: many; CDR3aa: CATSRAAGHSGNTIYF; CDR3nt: TGTGCCACCAGCAGAGCGGCGGGCCACTCTGGAAACACCATATATTTT
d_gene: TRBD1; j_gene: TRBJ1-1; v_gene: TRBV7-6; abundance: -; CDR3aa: CASSLAGRGRAEAFF; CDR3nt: TGTGCCAGCAGCTTAGCGGGCAGGGGGAGAGCTGAAGCTTTCTTT
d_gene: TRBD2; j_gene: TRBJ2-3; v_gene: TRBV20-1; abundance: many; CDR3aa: CSASGRLTDTQYF; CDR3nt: TGCAGTGCTAGCGGGAGGCTAACAGATACGCAGTATTTT
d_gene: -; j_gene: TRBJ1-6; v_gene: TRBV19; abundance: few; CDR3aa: CASSISFGTRDNSPLHF; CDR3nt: TGTGCCAGTAGTATATCGTTCGGGACTAGGGATAATTCACCCCTCCACTTT
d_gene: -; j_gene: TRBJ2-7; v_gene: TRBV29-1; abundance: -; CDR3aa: CSVGQADYEQYF; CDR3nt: TGCAGCGTGGGGCAGGCAGACTACGAGCAGTACTTC
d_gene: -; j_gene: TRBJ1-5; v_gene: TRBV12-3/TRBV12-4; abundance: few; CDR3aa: CASSLAREPQHF; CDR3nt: TGTGCCAGCAGTTTAGCGCGGGAGCCCCAGCATTTT
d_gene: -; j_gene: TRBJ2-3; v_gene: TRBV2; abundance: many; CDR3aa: CASSAIGQTDTQYF; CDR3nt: TGTGCCAGCAGTGCCATAGGACAGACAGATACGCAGTATTTT
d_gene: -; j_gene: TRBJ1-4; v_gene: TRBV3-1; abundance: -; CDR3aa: CASSQDIGGLANEKLFF; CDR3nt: TGTGCCAGCAGCCAAGATATAGGGGGATTGGCTAATGAAAAACTGTTTTTT
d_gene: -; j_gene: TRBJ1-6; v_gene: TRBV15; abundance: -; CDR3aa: CATSNRDYSYNSPLHF; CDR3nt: TGTGCCACCAGCAACCGGGACTACTCCTATAATTCACCCCTCCACTTT
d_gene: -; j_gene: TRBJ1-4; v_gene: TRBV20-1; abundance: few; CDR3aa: CSARDLRDTEKLFF; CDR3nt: TGCAGTGCTAGAGACCTCAGGGATACTGAAAAACTGTTTTTT
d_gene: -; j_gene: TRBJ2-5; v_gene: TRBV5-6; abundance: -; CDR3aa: CASSLPGRMGETQYF; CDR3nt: TGTGCCAGCAGCTTGCCAGGGAGGATGGGGGAGACCCAGTACTTC
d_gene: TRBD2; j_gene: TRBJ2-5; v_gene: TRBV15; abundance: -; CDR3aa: CATSRLGTSGAETQYF; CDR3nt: TGTGCCACCAGCAGACTAGGGACTAGCGGGGCGGAGACCCAGTACTTC